This T cell receptor (beta chain) was documented in a study of blood T cell repertoires in COVID-19. Background on the study: Specimens from acute and convalescent COVID-19 originated in the United States, Italy and Spain. PBMCs, B-cell-depleted T cells, or T cells were the source of the cDNA or gDNA that made up the material.

CDR1 and CDR2 from the germline V gene are LGHDT and YNNKEL (reference sequence). The CDR3 is 14 residues long. V lost 1 base, J lost 4 bases, and 2 bases stayed unmatched. Original methodology: Reference gene primer amplification yielded estimated nucleated cell counts. Method: immunoSEQ multiplex PCR; TCRdb's copy keeps in-frame clones and lacks some. V and J calls plus clone size are reproduced from that table; the DNA served to infer D and trimming. Among nearly 350,000 clones listed, more than 70% were seen once. The chain has TRBV3-1 (or the pseudogene TRBV3-2) and TRBJ2-7, with 9 bases that match TRBD2. This clonotype originated in a man between 25 and 39 years old with active or convalescent COVID-19. The sequenced sample was peripheral blood. The CDR3 bases are TGTGCCAGCAGCCAAGGACTAGCGGTATACGAGCAGTACTTC. It yields the protein CASSQGLAVYEQYF.